Below, one T cell receptor beta chain is given with its context. Clones were read by immunoSEQ multiplex PCR, and TCRdb kept only the in-frame ones, dropping some. Among hundreds of thousands of clones listed, 90% to 97% were seen once. In the naive CD8 group, cells lacked CD45RO and were positively selected for CCR7, so terminally differentiated effector memory CD45RA+ cells were left out. This record comes from a study of shared clonotypes between healthy human individuals. The V gene's germline CDR1 is MNHNS and CDR2 SASEGT. This CDR3 region has 12 residues. V was pared by 6 bases and J by 10 bases, with 6 bases of the junction left unmatched.

This TCR came from a woman aged 25 to 45 in good health. Sequenced sample: naive CD8+ T cells sorted from blood. The V gene is TRBV6-1, the J gene TRBJ2-1; 7 nucleotides align to TRBD2. The CDR3 reads CASRGEGAEQFF. The CDR3 DNA follows: TGTGCCAGCAGAGGGGAGGGAGCCGAGCAGTTCTTC.